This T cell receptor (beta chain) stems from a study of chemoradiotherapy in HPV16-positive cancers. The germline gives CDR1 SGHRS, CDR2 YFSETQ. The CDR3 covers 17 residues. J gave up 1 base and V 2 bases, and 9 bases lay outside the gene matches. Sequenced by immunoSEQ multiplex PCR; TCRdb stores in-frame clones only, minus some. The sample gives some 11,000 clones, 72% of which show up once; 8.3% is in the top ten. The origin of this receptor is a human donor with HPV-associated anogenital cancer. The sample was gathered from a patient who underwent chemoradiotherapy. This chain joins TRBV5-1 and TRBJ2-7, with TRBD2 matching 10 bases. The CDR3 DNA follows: TGCGCCAGCAGCTTCGGTCTAGCGGGAGATCTGTCCTACGAGCAGTACTTC. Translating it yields CASSFGLAGDLSYEQYF.